These 3 T cell receptor beta chains originate from one sample sequenced in a study of blood T cell repertoires in COVID-19. Clones were sequenced by immunoSEQ multiplex PCR, and TCRdb holds only the in-frame ones, with some missing. Here the sample spans 90,000 to 100,000 clones, roughly 80% being singletons. The source material was peripheral blood. Receptors were obtained from a woman aged 80 or over with acute or convalescent COVID-19.

In this sample, this clone turned up once. V and J are TRBV18 and TRBJ1-3; TRBD1 might be the D (6 bases). Germline V lookup: CDR1 KGHSH, CDR2 LQKENI. V shed 2 bases and J shed 4 bases, with 15 bases lying between them. The CDR3 is made up of 16 amino acids. CDR3 loop: CASSPEAGAKGNTIYF. The CDR3 nucleotides are TGTGCCAGCTCACCAGAGGCAGGGGCTAAAGGAAACACCATATATTTT.

This clone appeared once. The genes are TRBV6-5 and TRBJ2-1; TRBD1 aligns across 8 bases. The V segment lost 4 bases and the J segment 3 bases; nucleotides outside the gene matches: 8. Germline V CDR1 and CDR2: MNHEY, SVGAGI. The CDR3 totals 16 residues. CDR3 sequence: CASSSQDRVYYNEQFF. CDR3 coding DNA: TGTGCCAGCAGTTCTCAGGACAGGGTTTACTACAATGAGCAGTTCTTC.

The J gene is TRBJ2-1, the V gene TRBV30; 8 bases match TRBD1. CDR1 is GTSNPN and CDR2 is SVGIG in the germline V gene (reference sequence). CDR3 length: 13 residues. V lost 7 bases and J lost 4; bases outside the gene matches: 6. CDR3 region: CAFADRVYNEQFF. The CDR3, as DNA: TGTGCCTTCGCGGACAGGGTTTACAATGAGCAGTTCTTC.